The next 6 T cell receptor beta chains were all read from a single sample in a study of blood T cell repertoires in COVID-19. Generated by immunoSEQ multiplex PCR, the TCRdb table keeps only in-frame clones and is missing some. The table lists about 170,000 clones, about 86% of them singletons, with roughly 11% in the top ten. The sequenced material came from peripheral blood. All receptors derive from a woman aged 55 to 70 with COVID-19, enrolled during active disease.

The chain recombines TRBV9 with TRBJ2-7; TRBD2 might be the D (6 bases). Germline CDR1 reads SGDLS; CDR2 reads YYNGEE. The CDR3 length is 13 residues. V was clipped by 0 bases and J by 6 bases, with 10 bases between them. The CDR3 bases are TGTGCCAGCAGCGTAGATCTGGGGGGCGAGCAGTACTTC. It encodes CASSVDLGGEQYF. Full variable domain (remainder filled in from reference TRBV9 and TRBJ2-7): DSGVTQTPKHLITATGQRVTLRCSPRSGDLSVYWYQQSLDQGLQFLIQYYNGEERAKGNILERFSAQQFPDLHSELNLSSLELGDSALYFCASSVDLGGEQYFGPGTRLTVT.

The table lists this clone with a few counts. The rearrangement joins TRBV4-1 to TRBJ1-5; 9 nucleotides match TRBD1. This CDR3 has 16 residues. The germline V gene has CDR1 MGHRA and CDR2 YSYEKL. Trimming cost V 0 bases and J 4 bases; bases outside gene matches: 4. CDR3 nucleotides: TGCGCCAGCAGCCAAGATCCCGGGACAGGGAATCAGCCCCAGCATTTT. Translated: CASSQDPGTGNQPQHF.

The chain joins TRBV7-2 to TRBJ2-7, with D possibly TRBD1 on 6 matching bases. V lost 2 bases, J lost 2 bases, and 13 bases lay in between. This CDR3 comprises 15 residues. Germline V CDR1 and CDR2: SGHTA, FQGNSA. In DNA form, the CDR3 reads TGTGCCAGCAGCTTATCCAGTAGGGGGACCTACGAGCAGTACTTC. Translation: CASSLSSRGTYEQYF.

The chain combines TRBV6-4 with TRBJ2-1; 8 bases map to TRBD2. V shed 7 bases, J shed 4 bases, and the junction held 12 bases outside the gene matches. CDR1 and CDR2 (germline): MRHNA, SNTAGT. This CDR3 is 16 amino acids long. CDR3 sequence reads: CASTLGSSGYYNEQFF. The CDR3 region has the DNA TGTGCCAGCACCCTAGGATCTAGCGGGTATTACAATGAGCAGTTCTTC.

The J gene is TRBJ2-1, the V gene TRBV9; D remains ambiguous. Germline CDR1 and CDR2: SGDLS and YYNGEE. V was cut by 0 bases and J by 9 bases, with 16 bases left in between. This CDR3 region has 15 residues. CDR3 in amino acids: CASSVGVRASGEQFF. Written as DNA, the CDR3 is TGTGCCAGCAGCGTAGGAGTAAGAGCGAGTGGTGAGCAGTTCTTC.

Here the CDR3 DNA reads TGTGCCAGCAGCTTAACCCCCGCTAGCGGGAGCCTCTCTGGGGCCAACGTCCTGACTTTC. Translating it yields CASSLTPASGSLSGANVLTF. V usage is TRBV7-8 and J usage is TRBJ2-6, with 10 nucleotides matching TRBD2. Germline lookup yields CDR1 SGHVS and CDR2 FQNEAQ. There are 20 residues in the CDR3. Losses at the gene ends were 2 bases for V and 0 bases for J; bases not matched to a gene: 10.